Reported below is one T cell receptor beta chain. Enrolment of Seattle patients took place during active infection, and they were followed longitudinally. Per the authors' pipeline: Counts of nucleated cells, estimated from reference gene primer amplification, were obtained. Method: immunoSEQ multiplex PCR; TCRdb's copy keeps in-frame clones and lacks some. The V and J calls and the clone size are those of that table, but D and trimming were determined from the DNA. Of nearly 350,000 clones detected, around nine tenths appear once; the ten largest clones hold approximately 7.4%. In germline, CDR1 is SNHLY, CDR2 FYNNEI. This CDR3 region has 15 residues. Trimming shortened V by 7 bases and J by 0 bases, and 13 bases separated the two germline ends. The source of the sample is a study of blood T cell repertoires in COVID-19. Background on the study: Collection of acute and convalescent COVID-19 samples took place in the United States, Italy and Spain. From T cells, B-cell-depleted T cells, or PBMCs came the material, which was cDNA or gDNA.

This sequence originates from a woman in her seventies with COVID-19, enrolled during active disease. Sequencing input: peripheral blood. V and J are TRBV2 and TRBJ1-3; D unresolved. CDR3 DNA: TGTGCCAGCATATGGAGGGAGACCTCTGGAAACACCATATATTTT. Amino acids: CASIWRETSGNTIYF.